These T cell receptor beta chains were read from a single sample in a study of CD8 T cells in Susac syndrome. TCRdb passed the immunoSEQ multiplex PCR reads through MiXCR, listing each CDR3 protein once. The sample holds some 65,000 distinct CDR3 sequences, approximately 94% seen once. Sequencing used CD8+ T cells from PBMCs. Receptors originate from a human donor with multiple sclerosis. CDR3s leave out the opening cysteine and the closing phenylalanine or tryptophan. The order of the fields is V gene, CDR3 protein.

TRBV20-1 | SARSLAASTDTQY
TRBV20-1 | SARDQSTSGSLDEQF
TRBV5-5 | ASSLPEDNEQF
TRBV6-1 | ASSEVGEDYGYT
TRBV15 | ATSGTRQGANDGYT
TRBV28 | ASSSEGGYEKLF
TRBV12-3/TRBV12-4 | ASSGQLYGYT
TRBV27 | ASSFSGFRSPLH
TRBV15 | ATSRDLLSEAF
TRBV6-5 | ATSDRGLYNEQF
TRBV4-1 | ASSLVPDTAIYGYT
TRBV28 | ASSLMDEQF
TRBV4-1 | ASSQEELAGGLEQY
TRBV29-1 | SVEEDYPMTDTQY
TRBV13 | ASSQAQYMGNTIY
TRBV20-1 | SARGKPPTGGDEQY
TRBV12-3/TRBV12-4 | ASSPSGDRTDTQY
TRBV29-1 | SVEAGDSYEQY
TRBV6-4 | ASSGGQGSGANVLT
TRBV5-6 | ASSQTLQGGRYGYT
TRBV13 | ASSSKSRINEQF
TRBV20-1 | SARAGEEQETQY
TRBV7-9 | ASSLADYEQY
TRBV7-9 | ASSLALDSQETQY
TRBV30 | AWDGPGSGYT
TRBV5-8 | ALGVPGQPQH
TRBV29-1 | SVERDRVPEETQY
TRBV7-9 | ASSLGFLEAGVTDTQY
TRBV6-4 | ASSDSWGLPPGNIQY
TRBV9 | ASHRQDENTEAF
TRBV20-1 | SARRVLGSHTDTQY
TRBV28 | ASSLREGRSYNEQF
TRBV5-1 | ASAGPGAPYEQY
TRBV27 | ASRGLAGDYEQY
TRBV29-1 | SVDKGGEETQY
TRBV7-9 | ASSLEASGTPYEQY
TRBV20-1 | SAREQGAGAYNEQF
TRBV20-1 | SAPDTSYNEQF
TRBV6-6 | AIRLAGDNEQF
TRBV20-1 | SARQESYEQY
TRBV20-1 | SARDRTGGNEQY
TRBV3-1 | ASSQERQNEKLF
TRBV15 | ATSRAGLVGYEQY
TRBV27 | ASSLAGQGTYEQY
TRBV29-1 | SVAYSGNTIY
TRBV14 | ASSQTGTGFREQY
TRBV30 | AWSDPGRNQPQH
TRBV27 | ASGQGPETQY
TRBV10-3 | ASRDTYEQY
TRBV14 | ASSLGQGSYEQY
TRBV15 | ATSDTNGYT
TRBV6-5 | ASSYRLAGFDEQF